This T cell receptor (beta chain) originates from a study of metastatic and nonmetastatic thyroid tumors (TCRdb year 2020). About the full investigation: Repertoires from peripheral blood and from tumor or nodule tissue samples of malignant and benign thyroid patients were compared. Points the paper makes about the study in general: In both blood and tumor samples, TCR beta diversity was reported to be significantly higher in malignant tumors than in benign nodules.

Libraries were constructed by PCR. Sequencing instrument: Illumina HiSeq 4000. High-throughput sequencing was used to profile the TCR beta-chain CDR3 region of each patient. The published analysis was carried out like this. The researchers built a classifier to tell apart papillary thyroid cancer patients with distant metastasis, based on CDR3 differences among clinicopathological groups. Repertoire diversity was assessed with the Shannon index, and tumor-blood repertoire similarity with the Morisita-Horn index. TCRdb handled the public reads itself, with Q25 trimming in fastp and clone calling in MiXCR, and kept productive beta chains. In this record, the V and J calls reflect TCRdb's handling and not the investigators' own analysis. For this sample the table gives some 30,000 clones, of which 33% were detected only once. The ten top clones hold about 16% of the sample. None of the patients had been given any treatment before thyroid surgery. The study retrospectively analysed patient clinical samples collected from about 2012 to 2019 using T-cell receptor beta sequencing.

The CDR3 sequence holds 14 residues, the cysteine and phenylalanine included. CDR3 DNA only is kept here, 42 bases in frame from base 1. For CDR1 and CDR2, the germline V gene lists MDHEN and SYDVKM. Trimming costs V 2 bases and J 9 bases, and their ends lie 11 bases apart. Comment on this clone: Which antigen it targets is not known. Per-base qualities were not stored, and no clone one base away is much larger.

The chain uses TRBV28 and TRBJ1-6, and the D gene may be TRBD1, 5 bases matching. This receptor was obtained from a female donor with papillary thyroid cancer or a benign thyroid nodule (not recorded which). Some clones in this sample may be carry-over from other donors' samples. The sample consisted of tumor tissue. CDR3 region: CASSLGRAFSPLHF. The sequenced DNA: TGTGCCAGCAGTTTAGGCAGGGCCTTTTCACCCCTCCACTTT.